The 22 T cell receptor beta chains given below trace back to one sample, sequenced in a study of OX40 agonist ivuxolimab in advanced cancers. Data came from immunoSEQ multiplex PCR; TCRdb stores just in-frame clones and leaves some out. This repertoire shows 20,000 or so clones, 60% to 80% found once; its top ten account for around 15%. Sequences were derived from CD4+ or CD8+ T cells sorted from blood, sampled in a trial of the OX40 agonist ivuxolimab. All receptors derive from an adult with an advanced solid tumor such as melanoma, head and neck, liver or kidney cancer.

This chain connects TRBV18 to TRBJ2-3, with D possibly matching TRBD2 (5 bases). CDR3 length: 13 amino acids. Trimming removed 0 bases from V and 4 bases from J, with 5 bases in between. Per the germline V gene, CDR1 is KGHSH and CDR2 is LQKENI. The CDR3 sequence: CASSPPRADTQYF. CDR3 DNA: TGTGCCAGCTCACCACCGCGGGCAGATACGCAGTATTTT.

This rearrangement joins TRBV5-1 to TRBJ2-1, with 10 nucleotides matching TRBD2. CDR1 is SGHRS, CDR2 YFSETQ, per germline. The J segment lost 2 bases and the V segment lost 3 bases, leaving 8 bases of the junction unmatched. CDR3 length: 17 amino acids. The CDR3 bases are TGCGCCAGCAGCTATCAACCGGGACTAGCGCCCTACAATGAGCAGTTCTTC. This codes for CASSYQPGLAPYNEQFF.

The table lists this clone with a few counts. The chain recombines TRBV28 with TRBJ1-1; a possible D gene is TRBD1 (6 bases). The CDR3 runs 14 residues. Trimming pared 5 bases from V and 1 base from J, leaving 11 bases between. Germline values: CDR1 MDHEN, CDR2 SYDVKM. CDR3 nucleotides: TGTGCCAGCAGTGTACAGGGAGGGAACACTGAAGCTTTCTTT. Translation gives CASSVQGGNTEAFF. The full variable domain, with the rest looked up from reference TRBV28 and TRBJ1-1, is DVKVTQSSRYLVKRTGEKVFLECVQDMDHENMFWYRQDPGLGLRLIYFSYDVKMKEKGDIPEGYSVSREKKERFSLILESASTNQTSMYLCASSVQGGNTEAFFGQGTRLTVV.

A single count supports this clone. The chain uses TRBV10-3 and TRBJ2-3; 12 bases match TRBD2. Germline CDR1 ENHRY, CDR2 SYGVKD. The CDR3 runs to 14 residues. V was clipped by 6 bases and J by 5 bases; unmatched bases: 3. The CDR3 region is CAIRTSGSQDTQYF. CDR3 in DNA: TGTGCCATCAGGACTAGCGGGAGTCAAGATACGCAGTATTTT.

CDR3 amino acids: CASSPLAELQETQYF. In nucleotides, the CDR3 is TGTGCCAGCAGTCCCCTAGCGGAGCTCCAAGAGACCCAGTACTTC. This chain uses TRBV28 with TRBJ2-5, with TRBD2 matching over 7 bases. The CDR3 spans 15 residues. V gave up 5 bases and J gave up 1 base; unmatched junction bases: 7. Germline assignment: CDR1 MDHEN and CDR2 SYDVKM.

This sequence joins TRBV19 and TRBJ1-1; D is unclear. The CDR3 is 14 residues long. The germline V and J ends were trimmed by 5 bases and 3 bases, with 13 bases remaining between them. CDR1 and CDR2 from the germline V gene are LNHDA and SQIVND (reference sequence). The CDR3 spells CASSARAGDTEAFF. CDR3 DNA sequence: TGTGCCAGTAGTGCGAGGGCCGGGGACACTGAAGCTTTCTTT.

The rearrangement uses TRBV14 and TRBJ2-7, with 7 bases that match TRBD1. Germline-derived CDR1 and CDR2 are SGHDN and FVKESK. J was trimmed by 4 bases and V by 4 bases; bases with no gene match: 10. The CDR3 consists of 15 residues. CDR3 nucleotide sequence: TGTGCCAGCAGCCCCGCCGGGACAGAATATTACGAGCAGTACTTC. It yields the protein CASSPAGTEYYEQYF.

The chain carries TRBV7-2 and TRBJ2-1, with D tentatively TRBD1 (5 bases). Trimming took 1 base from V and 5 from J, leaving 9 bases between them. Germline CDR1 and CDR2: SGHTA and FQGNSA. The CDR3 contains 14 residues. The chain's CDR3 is CASSLGAGNNEQFF. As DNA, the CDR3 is TGTGCCAGCAGCTTAGGAGCAGGGAACAATGAGCAGTTCTTC.

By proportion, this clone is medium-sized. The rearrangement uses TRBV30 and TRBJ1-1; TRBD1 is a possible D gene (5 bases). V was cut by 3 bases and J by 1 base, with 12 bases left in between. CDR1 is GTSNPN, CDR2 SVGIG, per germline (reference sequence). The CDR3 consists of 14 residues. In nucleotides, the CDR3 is TGTGCCTGGAGCCCCCCAACAGGGAACACTGAAGCTTTCTTT. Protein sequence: CAWSPPTGNTEAFF.

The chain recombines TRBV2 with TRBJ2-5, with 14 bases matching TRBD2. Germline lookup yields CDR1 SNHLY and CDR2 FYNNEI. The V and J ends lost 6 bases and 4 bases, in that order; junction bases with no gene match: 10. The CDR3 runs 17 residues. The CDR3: CASRIPGLAGVGETQYF. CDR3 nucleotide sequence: TGTGCCAGCAGGATACCGGGACTAGCGGGAGTAGGAGAGACCCAGTACTTC.

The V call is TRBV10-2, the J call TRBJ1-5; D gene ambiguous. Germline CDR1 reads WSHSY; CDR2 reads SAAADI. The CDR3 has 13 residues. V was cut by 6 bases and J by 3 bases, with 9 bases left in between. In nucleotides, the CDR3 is TGCGCCAGCAGCGACTGGGCCAATCAGCCCCAGCATTTT. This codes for CASSDWANQPQHF.

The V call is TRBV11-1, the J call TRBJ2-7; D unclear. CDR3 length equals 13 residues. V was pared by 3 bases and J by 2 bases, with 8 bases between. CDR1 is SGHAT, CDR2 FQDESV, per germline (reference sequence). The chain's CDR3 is CASSFPSAYEQYF. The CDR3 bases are TGTGCCAGCAGCTTCCCCTCGGCCTACGAGCAGTACTTC.

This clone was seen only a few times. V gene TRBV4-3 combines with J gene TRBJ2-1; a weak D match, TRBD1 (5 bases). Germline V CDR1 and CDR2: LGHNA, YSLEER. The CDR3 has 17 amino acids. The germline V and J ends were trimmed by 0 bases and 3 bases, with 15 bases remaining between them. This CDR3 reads CASSQDRAGNFYNEQFF. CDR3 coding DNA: TGCGCCAGCAGCCAAGATAGGGCAGGGAACTTCTACAATGAGCAGTTCTTC.

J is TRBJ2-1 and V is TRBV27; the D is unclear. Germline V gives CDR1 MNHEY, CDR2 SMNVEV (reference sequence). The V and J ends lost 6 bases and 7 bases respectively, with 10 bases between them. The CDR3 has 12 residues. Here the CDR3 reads CASSPVDNEQFF. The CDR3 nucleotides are TGTGCCAGCAGCCCCGTCGATAATGAGCAGTTCTTC.

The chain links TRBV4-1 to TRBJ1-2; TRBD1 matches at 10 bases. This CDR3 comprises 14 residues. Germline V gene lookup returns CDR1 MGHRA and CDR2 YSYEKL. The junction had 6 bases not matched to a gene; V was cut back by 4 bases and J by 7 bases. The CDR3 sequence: CASSRQGATLGYTF. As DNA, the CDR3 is TGCGCCAGCAGCCGACAGGGGGCTACTCTTGGCTACACCTTC.

The chain's CDR3 is CASSAPVGYGYTF. CDR3 in DNA: TGTGCCAGCAGCGCGCCGGTCGGCTATGGCTACACCTTC. The chain links TRBV7-9 to TRBJ1-2; unclear D gene. CDR1 and CDR2 from the germline V gene are SEHNR and FQNEAQ (reference sequence). V was cut by 5 bases and J by 4 bases, with 11 bases left in between. This CDR3 is 13 amino acids long.

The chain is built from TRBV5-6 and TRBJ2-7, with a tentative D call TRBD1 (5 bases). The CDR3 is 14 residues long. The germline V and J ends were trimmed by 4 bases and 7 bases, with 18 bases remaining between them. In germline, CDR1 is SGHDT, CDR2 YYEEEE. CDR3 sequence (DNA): TGTGCCAGCAGCGGGTGGCAGGGTATGGGAGAGCAGTACTTC. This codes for CASSGWQGMGEQYF.

CDR3 protein: CASSSGQVQETQYF. The CDR3 DNA reads TGTGCCAGCAGCTCGGGACAGGTCCAAGAGACCCAGTACTTC. The rearrangement joins TRBV7-9 to TRBJ2-5, with 8 positions matching TRBD1. The CDR3 totals 14 residues. CDR1 is SEHNR and CDR2 is FQNEAQ in the germline V gene (reference sequence). V trimming: 4 bases; J trimming: 1 base; junction bases outside the gene matches: 2.

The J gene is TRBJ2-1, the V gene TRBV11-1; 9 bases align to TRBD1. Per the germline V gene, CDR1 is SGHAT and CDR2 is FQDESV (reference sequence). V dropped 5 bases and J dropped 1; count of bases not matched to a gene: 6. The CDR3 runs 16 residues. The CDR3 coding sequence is TGTGCCAGCAGCCCCCGGACAGGGGAGTCCTACAATGAGCAGTTCTTC. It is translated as CASSPRTGESYNEQFF.

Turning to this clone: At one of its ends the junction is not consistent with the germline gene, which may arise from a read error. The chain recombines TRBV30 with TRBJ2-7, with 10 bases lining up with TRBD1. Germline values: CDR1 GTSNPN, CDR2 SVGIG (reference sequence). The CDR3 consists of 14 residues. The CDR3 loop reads CAWEDRGVSFEQYF. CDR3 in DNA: TGTGCCTGGGAGGACAGGGGGGTTTCCTTCGAGCAGTACTTC.

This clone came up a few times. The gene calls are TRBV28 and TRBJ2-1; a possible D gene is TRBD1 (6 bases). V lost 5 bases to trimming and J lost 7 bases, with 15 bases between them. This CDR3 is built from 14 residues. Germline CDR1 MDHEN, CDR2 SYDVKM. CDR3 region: CASSPRDTGNEQFF. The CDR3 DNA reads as TGTGCCAGCAGTCCAAGGGACACGGGGAATGAGCAGTTCTTC.

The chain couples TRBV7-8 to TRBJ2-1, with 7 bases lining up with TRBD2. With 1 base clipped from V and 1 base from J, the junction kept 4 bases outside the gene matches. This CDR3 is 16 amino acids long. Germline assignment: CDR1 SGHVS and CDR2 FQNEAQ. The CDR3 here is CASSLGAGVSYNEQFF. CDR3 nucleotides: TGTGCCAGCAGCTTAGGGGCGGGAGTGTCCTACAATGAGCAGTTCTTC.